One sample yielded the 16 T cell receptor beta chains listed below, sequenced in a study of blood T cells in healthy people across ages. The authors ran a second PCR of about 6 to 11 cycles using a sample-barcoded 5' primer and a J-beta primer mix. TCRdb reprocessed the 5' RACE reads via MiXCR and lists one record per CDR3 protein. Among 1.5 million to 2 million distinct CDR3 sequences listed, around half were seen once. The sample consisted of blood. The source is a woman in her 40s in good health.

V is TRBV25-1 and J is TRBJ1-2, with 8 positions matching TRBD1. The CDR3 has 13 residues. CDR1 and CDR2 from the germline V gene are MGHDK and SYGVNS. V was pared by 2 bases and J by 7 bases, with 3 bases of the junction left unmatched. Written as DNA, the CDR3 is TGTGCCAGCAGTGAAGGACAGGGCATTGGCTACACCTTC. Amino acids: CASSEGQGIGYTF.

In its sample, this clonotype was seen once. The rearrangement links TRBV5-6 to TRBJ2-7; 9 nucleotides line up with TRBD2. This CDR3 has 15 residues. From germline, CDR1 is SGHDT and CDR2 YYEEEE. V dropped 0 bases and J dropped 6; count of bases not matched to a gene: 7. The CDR3 bases are TGTGCCAGCAGCTTGGTGGGCGGGGGGGTGTTCGAGCAGTACTTC. It specifies CASSLVGGGVFEQYF.

The rearrangement uses TRBV29-1 and TRBJ2-6; 8 nucleotides agree with TRBD1. This CDR3 region has 15 residues. The germline V gene has CDR1 SQVTM and CDR2 ANQGSEA. J lost 0 bases, V lost 5 bases, and 3 bases had no gene match. CDR3 region: CSVTGQGSGANVLTF. The DNA for the CDR3 is TGCAGCGTTACCGGACAGGGCTCTGGGGCCAACGTCCTGACTTTC.

The chain is built from TRBV5-1 and TRBJ2-7, with unresolved D. CDR1 and CDR2 from the germline V gene are SGHRS and YFSETQ. This CDR3 spans 13 amino acids. Trimming took off 1 base at V and 0 bases at J, with 5 bases between the two ends. The CDR3 coding sequence is TGCGCCAGCAGCTTGATCCCCTCCTACGAGCAGTACTTC. Its translation is CASSLIPSYEQYF.

This clonotype showed up just a few times. The gene calls are TRBV6-5 and TRBJ2-7, with 12 nucleotides matching TRBD2. Per germline, CDR1 MNHEY and CDR2 SVGAGI. The CDR3 runs to 16 residues. Losses at the gene ends were 6 bases for V and 0 bases for J; bases not matched to a gene: 6. CDR3: CASRWTSGDSSYEQYF. The CDR3 DNA reads as TGTGCCAGCAGGTGGACTAGCGGGGACAGCTCCTACGAGCAGTACTTC.

The table lists this clonotype with a few counts. The CDR3 region has the DNA TGCGCCAGCAGCTTGAACCCGGGACTAGCCTCGGAAGATACGCAGTATTTT. This encodes CASSLNPGLASEDTQYF. The V and J genes are TRBV5-1 and TRBJ2-3; 9 positions match TRBD2. V was clipped by 1 base and J by 5 bases; unmatched bases: 11. Germline V lookup: CDR1 SGHRS, CDR2 YFSETQ. CDR3 length: 17 residues.

In its sample, this clonotype was seen a few times. The gene calls are TRBV20-1 and TRBJ2-7; D gene uncertain. Germline CDR1 DFQATT, CDR2 SNEGSKA (reference sequence). V lost 3 bases, J lost 2 bases, and 8 bases lay in between. The CDR3 loop spans 12 amino acids. The CDR3 loop reads CSASQDAYEQYF. DNA of the CDR3: TGCAGTGCTAGTCAGGACGCCTACGAGCAGTACTTC.

The V call is TRBV27, the J call TRBJ1-2; 9 nucleotides align to TRBD1. V shed 6 bases, J shed 1 base, and the junction held 12 bases outside the gene matches. CDR1 MNHEY and CDR2 SMNVEV come from the germline V gene (reference sequence). The CDR3 loop spans 17 amino acids. The DNA of the CDR3 is TGTGCCAGCAGCTTCGCACAACAGGGGGCGCGTAACTATGGCTACACCTTC. Protein sequence: CASSFAQQGARNYGYTF.

The rearrangement joins TRBV28 to TRBJ1-2; D remains ambiguous. The CDR3 covers 12 residues. Germline V gives CDR1 MDHEN, CDR2 SYDVKM. V lost 8 bases, J lost 6 bases, and 13 bases lay in between. CDR3 loop: CASRPRVNGYTF. The DNA of the CDR3 is TGTGCCAGCCGGCCGCGGGTGAATGGCTACACCTTC.

The chain employs TRBV18 and TRBJ2-7; D is ambiguous. Germline CDR1 KGHSH, CDR2 LQKENI. Trimming cost V 1 base and J 2 bases, with 9 bases left between them. The CDR3 has 14 amino acids. CDR3 nucleotides: TGTGCCAGCTCACCACGACCGTTTACCTACGAGCAGTACTTC. It specifies CASSPRPFTYEQYF.

This rearrangement joins TRBV12-3 or TRBV12-4 to TRBJ1-1, with D possibly TRBD1 on 6 matching bases. The CDR3 consists of 12 residues. Trimming left V 2 bases short and J 6 bases short, with 7 bases between. The CDR3 DNA is TGTGCCAGCAGTTTACGGACAGCTGAAGCTTTCTTT. It codes for CASSLRTAEAFF.

The gene calls are TRBV29-1 and TRBJ2-3, with TRBD2 as a possible D gene (5 bases). Trimming shortened V by 5 bases and J by 4 bases, and 13 bases separated the two germline ends. CDR1 SQVTM and CDR2 ANQGSEA come from the germline V gene. There are 13 residues in the CDR3. This chain's CDR3 is CSVRRGWADTQYF. The CDR3 DNA sequence: TGCAGCGTTCGGAGAGGGTGGGCAGATACGCAGTATTTT.

This clonotype showed up just a few times. This rearrangement joins TRBV18 to TRBJ2-7; D unresolved. Germline assignment: CDR1 KGHSH and CDR2 LQKENI. The V gene lost 0 bases and the J gene lost 1 base, with 7 bases spanning the gap. This CDR3 contains 14 residues. The CDR3, as DNA: TGTGCCAGCTCACCACCGTCACAGTCCTACGAGCAGTACTTC. Its translation is CASSPPSQSYEQYF.

The chain combines TRBV18 with TRBJ2-7; 10 positions match TRBD1. V gave up 2 bases and J gave up 3 bases; unmatched junction bases: 4. Germline lookup yields CDR1 KGHSH and CDR2 LQKENI. The CDR3 loop spans 15 amino acids. The CDR3 DNA sequence: TGTGCCAGCTCACCAATCCGGGACAGGGGCTACGAGCAGTACTTC. Its protein product is CASSPIRDRGYEQYF.

The sample holds many counts of this clonotype. The V gene is TRBV29-1, the J gene TRBJ2-4; D might be TRBD1 (6 bases). Trimming left V 6 bases short and J 8 bases short, with 17 bases between. Germline V gives CDR1 SQVTM, CDR2 ANQGSEA. This CDR3 is built from 13 residues. CDR3 in DNA: TGCAGCGTGGCCGACAGGATGCCCCACATTCAGTACTTC. It encodes CSVADRMPHIQYF.

The chain is built from TRBV20-1 and TRBJ2-1; tentatively, D is TRBD2 (7 bases). The CDR3 sequence is 13 residues long. Germline-derived CDR1 and CDR2 are DFQATT and SNEGSKA (reference sequence). Trimming cost V 7 bases and J 5 bases, with 15 bases left between them. CDR3 sequence: CSGWGGLDNEQFF. The CDR3 DNA reads as TGCAGTGGCTGGGGGGGCCTGGACAATGAGCAGTTCTTC.